A selection of T cell receptor beta chains follows, all from one sample in a study of CD8 T cells in ankylosing spondylitis. Each CDR3 protein is one row after TCRdb ran MiXCR on the 5' RACE reads. The sample contains about 390,000 distinct CDR3 sequences, approximately 20% of which appear only once. The source material was blood, either unsorted or a sorted T cell fraction (not recorded which). Receptors originate from a male donor with ankylosing spondylitis. Each CDR3 is given with its conserved first and last residue.

CDR3 protein: CASSPYLRAMNYGYTF
V gene: TRBV4-1
J gene: TRBJ1-2

CDR3 protein: CASTSGAGGSFNEQFF
V gene: TRBV11-2
J gene: TRBJ2-1

CDR3 protein: CSARGRGGTDTQYF
V gene: TRBV20-1
J gene: TRBJ2-3

CDR3 protein: CASASGQGYNEQFF
V gene: TRBV3-1
J gene: TRBJ2-1

CDR3 protein: CASSVRAGAVSEQYF
V gene: TRBV2
J gene: TRBJ2-7

CDR3 protein: CSARELSGRDEQYF
V gene: TRBV20-1
J gene: TRBJ2-7

CDR3 protein: CASSEPSNEQYF
V gene: TRBV10-2
J gene: TRBJ2-7

CDR3 protein: CAPISGFLYQPQHF
V gene: TRBV24-1
J gene: TRBJ1-5

CDR3 protein: CASSTFSGTNYEQYF
V gene: TRBV18
J gene: TRBJ2-7

CDR3 protein: CASSLIIGELFF
V gene: TRBV5-6
J gene: TRBJ2-2

CDR3 protein: CASSLGAGGLTYEQYF
V gene: TRBV7-8
J gene: TRBJ2-7

CDR3 protein: CAISESGMLWETQYF
V gene: TRBV10-3
J gene: TRBJ2-5

CDR3 protein: CASSPLSGTSGRAYEQYF
V gene: TRBV11-1
J gene: TRBJ2-7

CDR3 protein: CASSYRGGLIEAFF
V gene: TRBV6-2/TRBV6-3
J gene: TRBJ1-1

CDR3 protein: CASSQVQGIGELFF
V gene: TRBV4-3
J gene: TRBJ2-2

CDR3 protein: CASSLEPNTDTQYF
V gene: TRBV5-1
J gene: TRBJ2-3

CDR3 protein: CAINRRGQGLDTQYF
V gene: TRBV10-3
J gene: TRBJ2-3

CDR3 protein: CASSTTRAEKLFF
V gene: TRBV12-3/TRBV12-4
J gene: TRBJ1-4

CDR3 protein: CASRDLETQYF
V gene: TRBV6-5
J gene: TRBJ2-5

CDR3 protein: CASSLLAGAEAFF
V gene: TRBV28
J gene: TRBJ1-1

CDR3 protein: CASSSPSYNTEAFF
V gene: TRBV7-9
J gene: TRBJ1-1

CDR3 protein: CASSQDPSYNEQFF
V gene: TRBV4-1
J gene: TRBJ2-1

CDR3 protein: CASSQAFGGGRGTDTQYF
V gene: TRBV4-2
J gene: TRBJ2-3

CDR3 protein: CASSPRRGVNRPNEQFF
V gene: TRBV4-1
J gene: TRBJ2-1

CDR3 protein: CASSYPYRGGYTF
V gene: TRBV6-2/TRBV6-3
J gene: TRBJ1-2

CDR3 protein: CASSTPQGTYQETQYF
V gene: TRBV28
J gene: TRBJ2-5

CDR3 protein: CASSPATGSYEQYF
V gene: TRBV18
J gene: TRBJ2-7

CDR3 protein: CASTTGQISTDTQYF
V gene: TRBV5-1
J gene: TRBJ2-3

CDR3 protein: CASSLTLTSRNYEQYF
V gene: TRBV5-1
J gene: TRBJ2-7

CDR3 protein: CASSPPTGEQETQYF
V gene: TRBV18
J gene: TRBJ2-5

CDR3 protein: CASSSIGGGPPYEQYF
V gene: TRBV28
J gene: TRBJ2-7

CDR3 protein: CASSFSKGLFGYTF
V gene: TRBV11-2
J gene: TRBJ1-2

CDR3 protein: CASSFWAGQGVYGYTF
V gene: TRBV28
J gene: TRBJ1-2

CDR3 protein: CASSTASGEKLFF
V gene: TRBV7-2
J gene: TRBJ1-4

CDR3 protein: CASSFAGQVNEQYF
V gene: TRBV6-2/TRBV6-3
J gene: TRBJ2-7

CDR3 protein: CASSWTSGRPDTQYF
V gene: TRBV7-2
J gene: TRBJ2-3

CDR3 protein: CASSFGGETYEQYF
V gene: TRBV5-1
J gene: TRBJ2-7

CDR3 protein: CASRPGLANNEQFF
V gene: TRBV28
J gene: TRBJ2-1

CDR3 protein: CASSLGWTYEQYF
V gene: TRBV5-1
J gene: TRBJ2-7

CDR3 protein: CASSYPGRNNEQFF
V gene: TRBV6-5
J gene: TRBJ2-1

CDR3 protein: CAISTGGYEQYF
V gene: TRBV10-3
J gene: TRBJ2-7

CDR3 protein: CSVRGGGNRGVRGEQYF
V gene: TRBV29-1
J gene: TRBJ2-7

CDR3 protein: CASSPSAGQGPGEQYF
V gene: TRBV18
J gene: TRBJ2-7

CDR3 protein: CAWNLNTEAFF
V gene: TRBV30
J gene: TRBJ1-1

CDR3 protein: CASSRAGTPGNEKLFF
V gene: TRBV28
J gene: TRBJ1-4

CDR3 protein: CASSLTANQPQHF
V gene: TRBV12-3/TRBV12-4
J gene: TRBJ1-5

CDR3 protein: CSARDPREQYF
V gene: TRBV20-1
J gene: TRBJ2-7

CDR3 protein: CSASPHQLSTDTQYF
V gene: TRBV20-1
J gene: TRBJ2-3

CDR3 protein: CASSGPPENTEAFF
V gene: TRBV19
J gene: TRBJ1-1

CDR3 protein: CASQPLPVSGGELFF
V gene: TRBV10-2
J gene: TRBJ2-2

CDR3 protein: CASSLGALWNTEAFF
V gene: TRBV28
J gene: TRBJ1-1

CDR3 protein: CAINSGGGNQPQHF
V gene: TRBV10-3
J gene: TRBJ1-5

CDR3 protein: CSAVRDPSDTQYF
V gene: TRBV29-1
J gene: TRBJ2-3

CDR3 protein: CASSYSGRGGTEAFF
V gene: TRBV6-5
J gene: TRBJ1-1

CDR3 protein: CASSLSGITGELFF
V gene: TRBV7-9
J gene: TRBJ2-2

CDR3 protein: CASSLRIGGAENYEQYF
V gene: TRBV7-8
J gene: TRBJ2-7

CDR3 protein: CASSRGLRFGANVLTF
V gene: TRBV12-3/TRBV12-4
J gene: TRBJ2-6

CDR3 protein: CASSAVGFRSPYGYTF
V gene: TRBV9
J gene: TRBJ1-2

CDR3 protein: CASSLLGQNLAGYTF
V gene: TRBV12-3/TRBV12-4
J gene: TRBJ1-2

CDR3 protein: CASSVGGRGDTEAFF
V gene: TRBV9
J gene: TRBJ1-1